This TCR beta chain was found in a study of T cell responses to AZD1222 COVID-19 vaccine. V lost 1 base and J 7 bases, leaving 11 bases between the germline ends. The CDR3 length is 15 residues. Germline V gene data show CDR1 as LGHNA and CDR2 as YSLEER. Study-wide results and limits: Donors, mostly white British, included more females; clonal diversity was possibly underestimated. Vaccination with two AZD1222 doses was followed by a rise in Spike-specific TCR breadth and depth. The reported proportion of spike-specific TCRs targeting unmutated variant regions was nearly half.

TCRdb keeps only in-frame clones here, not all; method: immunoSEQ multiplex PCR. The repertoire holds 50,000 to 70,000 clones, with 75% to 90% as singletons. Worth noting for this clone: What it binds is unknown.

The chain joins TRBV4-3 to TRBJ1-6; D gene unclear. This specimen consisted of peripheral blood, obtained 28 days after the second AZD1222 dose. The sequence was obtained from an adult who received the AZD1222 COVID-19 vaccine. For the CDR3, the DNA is TGCGCCAGCAGCCAAGGTCTGGGTACGAATTCACCCCTCCACTTT. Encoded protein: CASSQGLGTNSPLHF.